A single sample gave rise to the 28 T cell receptor beta chains below, sequenced in a study of T cells in Graves' hyperthyroidism and ophthalmopathy. TCR beta CDR3 regions were amplified from RNA. First-round RT-PCR targeting the TCR CDR3 was performed with the HTBI primer set. TCRdb used MiXCR to reprocess the multiplex PCR reads, holding one entry per CDR3 protein. The sample contains roughly 180,000 distinct CDR3 sequences, over 15% of which appear only once. Specimen: blood. These receptors were taken from a woman in her forties or fifties with Graves' hyperthyroidism.

This clonotype has a count of ten or more. The J gene is TRBJ2-7, the V gene TRBV3-1; possible D gene TRBD2, 6 bases. Trimming cost V 6 bases and J 6 bases, with 12 bases left between them. The V gene's germline CDR1 is LGHDT and CDR2 YNNKEL (reference sequence). The CDR3 sequence is 12 residues long. DNA for the CDR3: TGTGCCAGCAGTCGAGGAGGGATCGAGCAGTACTTC. The encoded protein is CASSRGGIEQYF.

This clonotype appeared many times. The V gene is TRBV5-1, the J gene TRBJ2-2, with no clear D. Germline V gene data show CDR1 as SGHRS and CDR2 as YFSETQ. The germline V and J ends were trimmed by 2 bases and 0 bases, with 8 bases remaining between them. This CDR3 has 15 amino acids. The CDR3 region is CASSFSPSNTGELFF. CDR3 coding DNA: TGCGCCAGCAGCTTTAGTCCTTCGAACACCGGGGAGCTGTTTTTT.

This clonotype was recorded many times. This chain uses TRBV4-1 with TRBJ1-1; D gene ambiguous. Germline V lookup: CDR1 MGHRA, CDR2 YSYEKL. The length of the CDR3 is 14 residues. V lost 0 bases to trimming and J lost 5 bases, with 10 bases between them. The CDR3 protein is CASSQERSSTEAFF. The CDR3 DNA reads TGCGCCAGCAGCCAAGAAAGAAGCTCGACTGAAGCTTTCTTT.

There are many counts of this clonotype. This chain uses TRBV3-1 with TRBJ2-2; D possibly uses TRBD1 or TRBD2 (5 bases each). Germline loops: CDR1 LGHDT, CDR2 YNNKEL (reference sequence). Trimming shortened V by 0 bases and J by 4 bases, and 9 bases separated the two germline ends. The CDR3 contains 15 residues. The CDR3 DNA sequence: TGTGCCAGCAGCCAAGATGTGGGGGTCACCGGGGAGCTGTTTTTT. Translated: CASSQDVGVTGELFF.

There are many counts of this clonotype. J is TRBJ2-7 and V is TRBV7-8; TRBD2 is a possible D gene (6 bases). V lost 7 bases and J lost 2, with 18 bases in between. The CDR3 totals 15 residues. From germline, CDR1 is SGHVS and CDR2 FQNEAQ. This CDR3 reads CASTIVMGGTYEQYF. Here the CDR3 DNA reads TGTGCCAGCACCATAGTGATGGGGGGAACCTACGAGCAGTACTTC.

In this sample, this clonotype turned up many times. The gene calls are TRBV5-1 and TRBJ1-1; D is possibly TRBD1 (5 bases). The CDR3 loop spans 13 amino acids. Per the germline V gene, CDR1 is SGHRS and CDR2 is YFSETQ. V was clipped by 3 bases and J by 6 bases, with 12 bases between them. DNA of the CDR3: TGCGCCAGCAGCTCCCAGGGTGGCGCTGAAGCTTTCTTT. Its protein is CASSSQGGAEAFF.

This clonotype was observed many times. This chain links TRBV5-8 with TRBJ1-1; D might be TRBD1 (6 bases). CDR3 size: 20 residues. Germline V lookup: CDR1 SGHTS, CDR2 YDEGEE. The V and J ends lost 2 bases and 0 bases respectively, with 26 bases between them. CDR3 sequence reads: CASSLQGLEVGNFLNTEAFF. CDR3 bases: TGTGCCAGCAGCTTACAGGGTTTGGAGGTGGGAAATTTCCTGAACACTGAAGCTTTCTTT.

This clonotype was observed many times. The rearrangement uses TRBV15 and TRBJ1-6; D ambiguous. The V end lost 4 bases, the J end lost 9 bases, and 7 bases lay between the germline ends. The CDR3 covers 12 residues. In germline, CDR1 is LNHNV, CDR2 YYDKDF (reference sequence). The CDR3 here is CATSIGFSPLHF. The DNA for the CDR3 is TGTGCCACCAGCATTGGTTTTTCACCCCTCCACTTT.

At least ten counts were recorded for this clonotype. This CDR3 reads CASSTLLAGGDGANVLTF. CDR3 DNA sequence: TGTGCCAGTAGTACCCTACTAGCGGGGGGGGATGGGGCCAACGTCCTGACTTTC. The rearrangement uses TRBV19 and TRBJ2-6, with TRBD2 identical over 13 bases. The CDR3 spans 18 residues. With V trimmed by 4 bases and J by 3 bases, 6 bases remained unmatched. Germline assignment: CDR1 LNHDA and CDR2 SQIVND (reference sequence).

Details on this clonotype: This may arise from a read error, as a much more abundant clone is one base away. The chain joins TRBV27 to TRBJ2-5; D not resolved. CDR3 length: 13 residues. The germline CDR1 and CDR2 sequences are MNHEY and SMNVEV (reference sequence). CDR3 residues: CASSLAQQDTQYF. CDR3 nucleotides: TGTGCCAGCAGTTTAGCACAGCAAGATACCCAGTACTTC.

This clonotype came up many times. This chain connects TRBV15 to TRBJ2-6; 8 nucleotides match TRBD2. Germline assignment: CDR1 LNHNV and CDR2 YYDKDF (reference sequence). Losses at the gene ends were 0 bases for V and 9 bases for J; bases not matched to a gene: 19. The length of the CDR3 is 20 residues. The CDR3 DNA reads as TGTGCCACCAGCAGAGAACCGGGGGGCGGACTAGCCTTTGGCGGCAACGTCCTGACTTTC. Residues: CATSREPGGGLAFGGNVLTF.

The chain combines TRBV6-5 with TRBJ2-5; 11 positions match TRBD2. Germline values: CDR1 MNHEY, CDR2 SVGAGI. The trim removed 0 bases at V and 1 base at J, leaving 7 bases unmatched. The CDR3 loop spans 18 amino acids. CDR3 residues: CASSYSDLAGGIQETQYF. Here the CDR3 DNA reads TGTGCCAGCAGTTACTCGGACCTAGCGGGAGGAATCCAAGAGACCCAGTACTTC.

This rearrangement joins TRBV29-1 to TRBJ2-1, with TRBD2 matching over 7 bases. In germline, CDR1 is SQVTM, CDR2 ANQGSEA. V lost 5 bases, J lost 1 base, and 8 bases stayed unmatched. The CDR3 totals 15 residues. CDR3 DNA sequence: TGCAGCGTTTCGCACCGACTAGCTTCCTACAATGAGCAGTTCTTC. Protein product: CSVSHRLASYNEQFF.

The chain has TRBV4-1 and TRBJ1-5, with a weak D call TRBD1 (6 bases). Trimming took off 1 base at V and 1 base at J, with 11 bases between the two ends. This CDR3 has 16 amino acids. The germline CDR1 and CDR2 sequences are MGHRA and YSYEKL. CDR3 nucleotides: TGCGCCAGCAGCCAAGGGGGGCAGGTAAGCAATCAGCCCCAGCATTTT. It is translated as CASSQGGQVSNQPQHF.

V usage is TRBV3-1 and J usage is TRBJ1-3; D might be TRBD1 (6 bases). The CDR3 sequence is 18 residues long. From germline, CDR1 is LGHDT and CDR2 YNNKEL (reference sequence). V gave up 0 bases and J gave up 0 bases, with 15 bases separating them. CDR3 in amino acids: CASSQDLPGAFSGNTIYF. CDR3 DNA sequence: TGTGCCAGCAGCCAAGATTTGCCAGGGGCCTTCTCTGGAAACACCATATATTTT. The complete variable domain, with remaining parts taken from reference TRBV3-1 and TRBJ1-3, reads DTAVSQTPKYLVTQMGNDKSIKCEQNLGHDTMYWYKQDSKKFLKIMFSYNNKELIINETVPNRFSPKSPDKAHLNLHINSLELGDSAVYFCASSQDLPGAFSGNTIYFGEGSWLTVV.

This clonotype was found many times. DNA of the CDR3: TGTGCCAGTCGGGACAGGGGGATCTACGAGCAGTACTTC. This encodes CASRDRGIYEQYF. V gene TRBV28 combines with J gene TRBJ2-7, with 11 nucleotides matching TRBD1. V lost 9 bases to trimming and J lost 3 bases; unmatched junction nucleotides: 4. The CDR3 contains 13 residues. Germline V lookup: CDR1 MDHEN, CDR2 SYDVKM.

This clonotype was observed many times. The chain combines TRBV5-1 with TRBJ2-2; the D is unclear. The CDR3 consists of 14 residues. Germline CDR1 is SGHRS and CDR2 is YFSETQ. Trimming removed 0 bases from V and 2 bases from J, with 5 bases in between. CDR3 sequence reads: CASSLGYNTGELFF. The DNA of the CDR3 is TGCGCCAGCAGCTTGGGATACAACACCGGGGAGCTGTTTTTT.

The table lists this clonotype with many counts. This sequence joins TRBV9 and TRBJ2-6, with D unresolved. V was pared by 6 bases and J by 0 bases, with 10 bases between. Germline V gene data show CDR1 as SGDLS and CDR2 as YYNGEE. CDR3 size: 15 residues. CDR3 loop: CASNVDGSGANVLTF. CDR3 in DNA: TGTGCCAGCAACGTCGATGGCTCTGGGGCCAACGTCCTGACTTTC.

Details on this clonotype: This could be a read error, since a much larger clone is one nucleotide away. The chain has TRBV12-3 or TRBV12-4 and TRBJ2-7; 11 bases are a match to TRBD2. This CDR3 region has 14 residues. With V trimmed by 5 bases and J by 1 base, 1 base remained unmatched. CDR3 amino acids: CASSRTSGSYEQYF. The DNA for the CDR3 is TGTGCCAGCAGTCGGACTAGCGGGTCCTACGAGCAGTACTTC.

This clonotype was seen many times. V and J are TRBV6-1 and TRBJ1-1; possibly TRBD1 for D (5 bases). Germline V gene data show CDR1 as MNHNS and CDR2 as SASEGT. The V gene lost 5 bases and the J gene lost 0 bases, with 16 bases spanning the gap. This CDR3 has 16 residues. The CDR3: CASSRLGRSMNTEAFF. CDR3 DNA sequence: TGTGCCAGCAGTCGTTTGGGACGATCGATGAACACTGAAGCTTTCTTT.

This clonotype showed up many times. This chain links TRBV27 with TRBJ1-1; D is unresolved. Looked up from germline, CDR1 is MNHEY and CDR2 is SMNVEV (reference sequence). The CDR3 covers 14 residues. Between the trimmed V and J ends, which lost 8 bases and 6 bases, there was a span of 19 bases. The CDR3 DNA reads TGTGCCAGCGCTTCGTCGGGAAAGGCTTCTGAAGCTTTCTTT. As protein: CASASSGKASEAFF.

This clonotype was found once. The chain combines TRBV27 with TRBJ1-4; D gene ambiguous. CDR3 length: 14 residues. Between the trimmed V and J ends, which lost 5 bases and 7 bases, there was a span of 14 bases. Germline-derived CDR1 and CDR2 are MNHEY and SMNVEV (reference sequence). The CDR3 DNA reads as TGTGCCAGCAGTATGATCCGGGGAGGTGAAAAACTGTTTTTT. It is translated as CASSMIRGGEKLFF.

This clonotype was counted ten times or more. The chain links TRBV7-9 to TRBJ1-2; a possible D gene is TRBD1 (5 bases). The CDR3 is 16 amino acids. With 1 base removed from V and 0 bases from J, the gap between germline ends came to 12 bases. CDR1 and CDR2 from the germline V gene are SEHNR and FQNEAQ (reference sequence). CDR3 sequence: CASSLELEGPNYGYTF. CDR3 coding DNA: TGTGCCAGCAGCTTAGAGTTAGAGGGGCCTAACTATGGCTACACCTTC.

This clonotype was picked up many times. J is TRBJ2-3 and V is TRBV6-1, with TRBD1 matching over 9 bases. The CDR3 loop spans 15 amino acids. Germline CDR1 and CDR2: MNHNS and SASEGT. Germline trimming cut 6 bases from V and 4 bases from J; bases unmatched to any gene: 8. CDR3 sequence: CASSPRRQGADTQYF. CDR3 nucleotide sequence: TGTGCCAGCAGCCCTAGGCGACAGGGGGCAGATACGCAGTATTTT.

Remarks on this clonotype: This may stem from a read error, because a much larger clone lies one nucleotide away. The chain is built from TRBV20-1 and TRBJ2-1, with 10 bases that match TRBD2. CDR1 is DFQATT, CDR2 SNEGSKA, per germline (reference sequence). CDR3 size: 14 residues. V shed 5 bases and J 6 bases; nucleotides not matched to a gene: 7. The CDR3 region has the DNA TGCAGTGCTCTTAGCGGGGGGCCCTCCAATGAGCAGTTCTTC. Residues: CSALSGGPSNEQFF.

This clonotype was picked up many times. The CDR3 protein is CASSSLLAGQETQYF. CDR3 nucleotides: TGTGCCAGCAGCTCCCTACTAGCGGGCCAAGAGACCCAGTACTTC. The V call is TRBV7-9, the J call TRBJ2-5, with TRBD2 matching 9 bases. The CDR3 length is 15 residues. The germline V gene encodes CDR1 SEHNR and CDR2 FQNEAQ (reference sequence). V shed 4 bases, J shed 1 base, and the junction held 4 bases outside the gene matches.

As for this clonotype: A read error may explain this, as a much larger clone is one base away. The genes are TRBV4-1 and TRBJ2-2; tentatively, D is TRBD2 (5 bases). The CDR3 length is 16 residues. CDR1 MGHRA and CDR2 YSYEKL come from the germline V gene. The CDR3 DNA follows: TGCGTCAGCAGCCGATGGTTGCGGGTGGGCACCGGGGAGCTGTTTTTT. It codes for CVSSRWLRVGTGELFF.

This clonotype was seen ten or more times. The chain carries TRBV13 and TRBJ1-4; maybe TRBD1 (5 bases). The CDR3 runs 13 residues. The V end lost 7 bases, the J end lost 8 bases, and 14 bases lay between the germline ends. CDR1 and CDR2 (germline): PRHDT, FYEKMQ (reference sequence). This CDR3 reads CASTLGAEEKLFF. The DNA of the CDR3 is TGTGCCAGCACCCTCGGGGCGGAGGAAAAACTGTTTTTT.